Below are 28 T cell receptor beta chains sequenced from a single sample in a study of blood T cell repertoires in COVID-19. The method was immunoSEQ multiplex PCR; TCRdb's version includes in-frame clones alone and lacks a portion of them. This table holds tens of thousands of clones, around 80% found once. The sequenced sample was peripheral blood. The receptors stem from a man over 45 with active or convalescent COVID-19.

A single count supports this clone. The V gene is TRBV11-2, the J gene TRBJ2-1, with D tentatively TRBD1 (5 bases). The CDR3 loop spans 15 amino acids. Per germline, CDR1 SGHAT and CDR2 FQNNGV. The V end was cut by 2 bases, the J end by 5 bases, with 13 bases between. The CDR3 reads CASSLRLGPDNEQFF. CDR3 in DNA: TGTGCCAGCAGCTTAAGATTGGGGCCCGACAATGAGCAGTTCTTC.

The J gene is TRBJ1-3, the V gene TRBV6-1, with D possibly being TRBD1 (6 bases). Trimming took off 1 base at V and 8 bases at J, with 12 bases between the two ends. The CDR3 covers 14 residues. From germline, CDR1 is MNHNS and CDR2 SASEGT. This CDR3 is CASSEGTARHTIYF. Here the CDR3 DNA reads TGTGCCAGCAGTGAAGGGACAGCCAGGCACACCATATATTTT.

V and J are TRBV10-3 and TRBJ1-3; the D gene is possibly TRBD1 (5 bases). Trimming took off 3 bases at V and 3 bases at J, with 12 bases between the two ends. CDR3 length: 15 residues. CDR1 is ENHRY and CDR2 is SYGVKD in the germline V gene. In DNA, the CDR3 is TGTGCCATCAGTGACCCGATAGGGGTTGGAAACACCATATATTTT. Amino acids: CAISDPIGVGNTIYF.

This rearrangement joins TRBV24-1 to TRBJ1-1; D not certain. V dropped 7 bases and J dropped 0 bases, with 11 bases sitting between them. The CDR3 is 14 residues long. Germline V CDR1 and CDR2: KGHDR, SFDVKD. CDR3 nucleotides: TGTGCCACCAGAGAGGCTGGCATGAACACTGAAGCTTTCTTT. It translates to CATREAGMNTEAFF.

The J gene is TRBJ1-1, the V gene TRBV5-1, with D possibly TRBD1 on 6 matching bases. This CDR3 is built from 14 residues. V lost 0 bases, J lost 4 bases, and 10 bases lay in between. Germline CDR1 and CDR2: SGHRS and YFSETQ. CDR3 in DNA: TGCGCCAGCAGCTTGGACAGGGTGGGCACTGAAGCTTTCTTT. The encoded protein is CASSLDRVGTEAFF.

V is TRBV28 and J is TRBJ1-2, with TRBD1 matching 7 bases. Germline V gene lookup returns CDR1 MDHEN and CDR2 SYDVKM. The CDR3 runs to 13 residues. The J segment lost 5 bases and the V segment lost 5 bases, leaving 5 bases of the junction unmatched. The CDR3 sequence: CASSGDRLYGYTF. CDR3 coding DNA: TGTGCCAGCAGTGGGGACAGATTATATGGCTACACCTTC.

J is TRBJ1-6 and V is TRBV29-1, with TRBD1 matching over 10 bases. With V trimmed by 5 bases and J by 7 bases, 2 bases remained unmatched. Germline assignment: CDR1 SQVTM and CDR2 ANQGSEA. CDR3 length equals 13 residues. The CDR3 sequence: CSVKTGGNSPLHF. CDR3 sequence (DNA): TGCAGCGTTAAGACAGGGGGCAATTCACCCCTCCACTTT.

The rearrangement links TRBV7-9 to TRBJ1-6; tentative D call: TRBD1 (6 bases). Per the germline V gene, CDR1 is SEHNR and CDR2 is FQNEAQ (reference sequence). This CDR3 comprises 16 residues. Trimming shortened V by 5 bases and J by 7 bases, and 18 bases separated the two germline ends. For the CDR3, the DNA is TGTGCCAGCAGCCCCTCAACTGGGACACCCAATTCACCCCTCCACTTT. Translating gives CASSPSTGTPNSPLHF.

This rearrangement joins TRBV10-1 to TRBJ1-1, with D possibly being TRBD1 (6 bases). The CDR3 covers 14 residues. The V gene lost 5 bases and the J gene lost 1 base, with 11 bases spanning the gap. Germline CDR1 is WNHNN and CDR2 is SYGVQD (reference sequence). The CDR3 loop reads CASSSGGWNTEAFF. The CDR3 coding sequence is TGCGCCAGCAGTTCGGGGGGCTGGAACACTGAAGCTTTCTTT.

The rearrangement links TRBV19 to TRBJ1-6; 8 bases line up with TRBD1. Germline V gives CDR1 LNHDA, CDR2 SQIVND (reference sequence). The trim removed 6 bases at V and 6 bases at J, leaving 7 bases unmatched. The length of the CDR3 is 15 residues. This CDR3 reads CASRPGTGANSPLHF. The CDR3 DNA reads TGTGCCAGTAGGCCCGGGACAGGCGCTAATTCACCCCTCCACTTT.

The rearrangement joins TRBV5-4 to TRBJ1-4; TRBD1 matches at 8 bases. J lost 7 bases, V lost 2 bases, and 7 bases had no gene match. Looked up from germline, CDR1 is SGHNT and CDR2 is YYREEE (reference sequence). The CDR3 contains 15 residues. As DNA, the CDR3 is TGTGCCAGCAGCTTACGACAGGGGAAGACTGAAAAACTGTTTTTT. Encoded protein: CASSLRQGKTEKLFF.

The chain links TRBV7-2 to TRBJ2-4; 8 bases map to TRBD2. CDR3 length: 15 amino acids. Trimming removed 2 bases from V and 4 bases from J; junction bases left unmatched: 4. Germline loops: CDR1 SGHTA, CDR2 FQGNSA. The CDR3 here is CASSLNGGAKNIQYF. CDR3 nucleotide sequence: TGTGCCAGCAGCTTAAACGGGGGGGCTAAAAACATTCAGTACTTC.

The genes are TRBV5-1 and TRBJ1-1; 12 positions agree with TRBD1. V trimming: 4 bases; J trimming: 5 bases; junction bases outside the gene matches: 9. The germline CDR1 and CDR2 sequences are SGHRS and YFSETQ. The length of the CDR3 is 16 residues. The CDR3 loop reads CASSPGTGGIGTEAFF. CDR3 nucleotide sequence: TGCGCCAGCAGCCCCGGGACAGGGGGCATTGGAACTGAAGCTTTCTTT.

The chain carries TRBV7-2 and TRBJ2-5; 11 bases are shared with TRBD2. V lost 3 bases and J lost 4; bases outside the gene matches: 4. This CDR3 has 15 amino acids. The germline V gene encodes CDR1 SGHTA and CDR2 FQGNSA. This CDR3 reads CASSFVAGGRETQYF. CDR3 sequence (DNA): TGTGCCAGCAGCTTTGTAGCGGGGGGGAGAGAGACCCAGTACTTC. Supplemented by reference TRBV7-2 and TRBJ2-5, the full variable domain reads GAGVSQSPSNKVTEKGKDVELRCDPISGHTALYWYRQSLGQGLEFLIYFQGNSAPDKSGLPSDRFSAERTGGSVSTLTIQRTQQEDSAVYLCASSFVAGGRETQYFGPGTRLLVL.

V gene TRBV19 combines with J gene TRBJ2-1; a weak D match, TRBD1 (7 bases). This CDR3 region has 15 residues. V gave up 1 base and J gave up 4 bases, with 11 bases separating them. The germline V gene has CDR1 LNHDA and CDR2 SQIVND (reference sequence). CDR3 nucleotides: TGTGCCAGTAGTATAGGAGCAGGGGGGTACAATGAGCAGTTCTTC. Translation gives CASSIGAGGYNEQFF.

This clone showed up just a few times. The J gene is TRBJ1-3, the V gene TRBV3-1 (or the pseudogene TRBV3-2), with 7 bases fitting TRBD1. There are 16 residues in the CDR3. Germline V lookup: CDR1 LGHDT, CDR2 YNNKEL (reference sequence). Germline trimming cut 2 bases from V and 0 bases from J; bases unmatched to any gene: 4. The CDR3 bases are TGTGCCAGCAGCCAAATGACAGGGAGCTCTGGAAACACCATATATTTT. Translating it yields CASSQMTGSSGNTIYF.

The rearrangement links TRBV4-1 to TRBJ2-3; D remains unclear. The CDR3 totals 14 residues. V shed 0 bases and J shed 4 bases, with 8 bases lying between them. Germline V gives CDR1 MGHRA, CDR2 YSYEKL. CDR3 nucleotides: TGCGCCAGCAGCCAAGATCTAGGCCCAGATACGCAGTATTTT. Protein sequence: CASSQDLGPDTQYF.

A few counts support this clone. The J gene is TRBJ1-5, the V gene TRBV18; no reliable D call. This CDR3 has 15 residues. Looked up from germline, CDR1 is KGHSH and CDR2 is LQKENI. V lost 3 bases, J lost 0 bases, and 9 bases lay in between. CDR3 nucleotide sequence: TGTGCCAGCTCACCGGAGGTGGTTAGCAATCAGCCCCAGCATTTT. As protein: CASSPEVVSNQPQHF.

The chain recombines TRBV27 with TRBJ1-1; D unresolved. V lost 5 bases and J lost 4, with 5 bases in between. The CDR3 runs 11 residues. Germline lookup yields CDR1 MNHEY and CDR2 SMNVEV (reference sequence). The CDR3 nucleotides read TGTGCCAGCAGTCGGGGCACTGAAGCTTTCTTT. As protein: CASSRGTEAFF.

This chain uses TRBV4-1 with TRBJ2-5, with D perhaps matching TRBD2 (6 bases). The CDR3 has 15 amino acids. The germline V and J ends were trimmed by 3 bases and 2 bases, with 13 bases remaining between them. The germline V gene has CDR1 MGHRA and CDR2 YSYEKL. The CDR3 coding sequence is TGCGCCAGCAGCCACCCGGGACTCCGACAAGAGACCCAGTACTTC. It translates to CASSHPGLRQETQYF.

The CDR3 bases are TGTGCCAGCAGCTCCGGGAGCGCCGACTCCTACAATGAGCAGTTCTTC. Residues: CASSSGSADSYNEQFF. The chain joins TRBV5-4 to TRBJ2-1; a weak D match, TRBD2 (6 bases). The ends were cut back, 3 bases at V and 0 bases at J, with 13 bases in the middle. The CDR3 covers 16 residues. Germline V lookup: CDR1 SGHNT, CDR2 YYREEE (reference sequence). The full variable domain, in which reference TRBV5-4 and TRBJ2-1 provide the parts outside the CDR3, is ETGVTQSPTHLIKTRGQQVTLRCSSQSGHNTVSWYQQALGQGPQFIFQYYREEENGRGNFPPRFSGLQFPNYSSELNVNALELDDSALYLCASSSGSADSYNEQFFGPGTRLTVL.

This chain joins TRBV25-1 and TRBJ1-5, with D perhaps TRBD1 (5 bases). The ends were cut back, 0 bases at V and 5 bases at J, with 8 bases in the middle. In germline, CDR1 is MGHDK, CDR2 SYGVNS. There are 14 residues in the CDR3. The DNA for the CDR3 is TGTGCCAGCAGTGAATACAGGGAGGATCAGCCCCAGCATTTT. Translating gives CASSEYREDQPQHF.

This chain joins TRBV7-9 and TRBJ1-1; no reliable D call. CDR3 length equals 10 residues. V gave up 4 bases and J gave up 10 bases, with 7 bases separating them. Per the germline V gene, CDR1 is SEHNR and CDR2 is FQNEAQ (reference sequence). The CDR3 loop is CASSYDRAFF. For the CDR3, the DNA is TGTGCCAGCAGCTACGATAGAGCTTTCTTT. The full variable domain, rest sourced from reference TRBV7-9 and TRBJ1-1, is DTGVSQNPRHKITKRGQNVTFRCDPISEHNRLYWYRQTLGQGPEFLTYFQNEAQLEKSRLLSDRFSAERPKGSFSTLEIQRTEQGDSAMYLCASSYDRAFFGQGTRLTVV.

The chain recombines TRBV18 with TRBJ1-1, with a weak D call TRBD1 (5 bases). The CDR3 length is 14 residues. V was pared by 1 base and J by 5 bases, with 11 bases between. CDR1 is KGHSH, CDR2 LQKENI, per germline. CDR3 sequence (DNA): TGTGCCAGCTCACCACGGGACTCGGGGACTGAAGCTTTCTTT. Residues: CASSPRDSGTEAFF.

The chain is built from TRBV19 and TRBJ1-2, with a possible D match to TRBD1 (5 bases). This CDR3 contains 13 residues. The germline gives CDR1 LNHDA, CDR2 SQIVND (reference sequence). V lost 6 bases and J lost 7, with 15 bases in between. CDR3 DNA: TGTGCCAGTAGATCACAGGTCCCCACTGGCTACACCTTC. It yields the protein CASRSQVPTGYTF.

The chain carries TRBV29-1 and TRBJ2-3, with 9 nucleotides matching TRBD2. The V segment lost 1 base and the J segment 3 bases; nucleotides outside the gene matches: 11. This CDR3 is 17 amino acids long. The germline CDR1 and CDR2 sequences are SQVTM and ANQGSEA. CDR3 bases: TGCAGCGTTGAAGGGTGGAGGGGGCTAGCGGGGACAGATACGCAGTATTTT. Protein product: CSVEGWRGLAGTDTQYF.

In its sample, this clone was seen once. The gene calls are TRBV7-6 and TRBJ1-1; the D gene is possibly TRBD1 (5 bases). Trimming stripped 0 bases from V and 4 bases from J, with 9 bases between. The CDR3 is 14 amino acids. Germline CDR1 SGHVS, CDR2 FNYEAQ. This CDR3 reads CASSLARQGTEAFF. The DNA for the CDR3 is TGTGCCAGCAGCTTAGCGAGGCAGGGCACTGAAGCTTTCTTT.

This clone showed up just once. CDR3 sequence reads: CASSYRTGGSSSYNEQFF. CDR3 DNA sequence: TGCGCCAGCAGCTATAGGACAGGGGGGTCTAGCTCCTACAATGAGCAGTTCTTC. J is TRBJ2-1 and V is TRBV5-1, with 10 bases identical to TRBD1. The junction had 9 bases not matched to a gene; V was cut back by 3 bases and J by 0 bases. Germline V CDR1 and CDR2: SGHRS, YFSETQ. This CDR3 is built from 18 residues.